This T cell receptor beta chain came from a study of cytomegalovirus exposure and HLA in healthy donors. The PCR made use of 60 Vbeta and 13 Jbeta primers. Sequencing was performed with immunoSEQ multiplex PCR; in TCRdb, only in-frame clones are kept and a portion is missing. The profile covers more than 95,000 clones, with roughly three quarters appearing a single time and about 4.1% taken by the ten largest. Study-wide findings and caveats: Donor immune exposure was known only as CMV serostatus. Analyses of presence/absence relied on an assumption of roughly uniform sequencing depth across donors. After further analysis at a later stage, around 17,000 TCR beta sequences were associated with HLA alleles at 0.05 false discovery rate.

Donors were ostensibly healthy at sampling, although undocumented immune exposures were probable. To note about this clone: Its antigen remains unknown.

The CDR3 loop spans 15 amino acids. CDR1 is MDHEN and CDR2 is SYDVKM in the germline V gene. This chain uses TRBV28 with TRBJ2-5; D unresolved. The J call may be incorrect, as the DNA end agrees better with TRBJ2-7. What was sequenced was PBMCs. The sequence was collected from a man in his fifties in good health and CMV-seropositive. Here the CDR3 reads CASSPPGPSSYEQYF. CDR3 DNA: TGTGCCAGCAGCCCTCCCGGGCCTAGCTCCTACGAGCAGTACTTC.